This T cell receptor (beta chain) was sequenced in a study of blood T cell repertoires in COVID-19. Background on the study: Sources were T cells, B-cell-depleted T cells, or PBMCs; the material itself was cDNA or gDNA.

V was clipped by 4 bases and J by 2 bases, with 7 bases between them. The germline V gene has CDR1 SGHRS and CDR2 YFSETQ. The CDR3 has 13 amino acids. Methods used by the authors: Using reference gene primer amplification, nucleated cell counts were estimated. This table comes from immunoSEQ multiplex PCR, and its TCRdb copy is limited to in-frame clones, with some not included. V and J calls and clone size are as listed in that table; D and trimming were resolved from the DNA. The data contain 100,000 to 150,000 clones, about 81% of them singletons. The receptor's source is a woman aged 50 to 60 with acute or convalescent COVID-19. The V and J genes are TRBV5-1 and TRBJ2-1; tentative D call: TRBD2 (5 bases). Input material: peripheral blood. The CDR3 nucleotides are TGCGCCAGCAGCCTCGGGGCCTACAATGAGCAGTTCTTC. This codes for CASSLGAYNEQFF.